The sequence of this T cell receptor (beta chain) was determined in a study of blood T cell repertoires in COVID-19. The V and J ends lost 6 bases and 0 bases respectively, with 18 bases between them. CDR3 length equals 17 residues. Only in-frame clones appear in the TCRdb table, and some are missing; sequencing was by immunoSEQ multiplex PCR. The sample lists fewer than 200,000 clones, approximately 80% occurring once. Sequences were obtained from peripheral blood. This clonotype was obtained from a human donor in a cohort sampled during active COVID-19. The chain couples TRBV6-7 to TRBJ1-5; D gene ambiguous. TRBV6-7 is marked as an open reading frame, function uncertain. The CDR3 loop is CASSSSLGQNSNQPQHF. CDR3 coding DNA: TGTGCCAGCAGCTCCTCATTGGGCCAAAATAGCAATCAGCCCCAGCATTTT.